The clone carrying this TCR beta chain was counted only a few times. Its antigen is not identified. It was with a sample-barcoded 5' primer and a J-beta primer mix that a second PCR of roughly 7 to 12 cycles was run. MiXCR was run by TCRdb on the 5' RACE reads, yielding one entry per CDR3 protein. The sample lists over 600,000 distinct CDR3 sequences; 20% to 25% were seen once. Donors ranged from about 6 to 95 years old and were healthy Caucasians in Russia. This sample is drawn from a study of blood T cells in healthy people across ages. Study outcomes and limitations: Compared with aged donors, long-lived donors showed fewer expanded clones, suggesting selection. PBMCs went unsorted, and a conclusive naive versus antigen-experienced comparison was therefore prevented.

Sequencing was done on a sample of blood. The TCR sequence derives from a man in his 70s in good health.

CDR3 nucleotides: TGCGCCAGCAGCTTGAGCCCTCTGGCGGGAGGCGCAGATACGCAGTATTTT. Protein sequence: CASSLSPLAGGADTQYF. The rearrangement joins TRBV5-1 to TRBJ2-3, with TRBD2 identical over 8 bases. This CDR3 is built from 17 residues. Unmatched junction bases numbered 11, after V lost 1 base and J lost 4 bases. In germline, CDR1 is SGHRS, CDR2 YFSETQ.